This T cell receptor beta chain derives from a study of OX40 agonist ivuxolimab in advanced cancers. Study context: Hepatocellular carcinoma, melanoma, renal cell or head and neck cancer affected the dose-escalation patients. A mean age of roughly 62 years, range roughly 20 to 79, was recorded, and 80% to 90% were male. The study, taken as a whole, reports: Dosing at 0.1 to 3.0 mg/kg was accompanied by clonal expansion of CD4+ and CD8+ blood T cells by week 6.

For this clone: Its antigen remains unidentified.

Measured with immunoSEQ multiplex PCR; TCRdb has only the in-frame clones, and not every one. The sample yields 50,000 to 70,000 clones, more than 80% seen once. The germline V gene encodes CDR1 LGHNA and CDR2 YNFKEQ. Between the trimmed V and J ends, which lost 0 bases and 0 bases, there was a span of 15 bases. The CDR3 totals 17 residues. The chain employs TRBV4-2 and TRBJ2-7; no clear D. Source: CD4+ or CD8+ T cells sorted from blood, taken in a trial of the OX40 agonist ivuxolimab. The sequence came from an adult with an advanced solid tumor such as melanoma, head and neck, liver or kidney cancer. CDR3 protein: CASSQELGVASSYEQYF. The CDR3 bases are TGTGCCAGCAGCCAAGAATTAGGCGTTGCAAGCTCCTACGAGCAGTACTTC.